This entry concerns a single T cell receptor beta chain. Compared with germline, one end of the junction differs, possibly owing to a read error. The source of the sample is a study of blood T cells in healthy people across ages. Sample-barcoded 5' priming and a J-beta primer mix drove a second PCR of about 7 to 11 cycles. A 12-random-nucleotide template-switch adaptor tagged each cDNA molecule. TCRdb reanalysed the 5' RACE reads using MiXCR and keeps one entry per CDR3 protein. This table has about 830,000 distinct CDR3 sequences, approximately 67% appearing once. This TCR came from a man aged 30 to 45 in good health. Material for sequencing was blood.

The CDR3 spells CVSSQGQGNYGYTF. CDR3 DNA sequence: TGTGTCAGCAGCCAGGGACAGGGAAACTATGGCTACACCTTC. The chain recombines TRBV3-1 with TRBJ1-2; TRBD1 aligns across 9 bases. The germline V gene has CDR1 LGHDT and CDR2 YNNKEL (reference sequence). CDR3 length equals 14 residues.